This T cell receptor (beta chain) was captured in a study of blood T cell repertoires in COVID-19. The method was immunoSEQ multiplex PCR; TCRdb's version includes in-frame clones alone and lacks a portion of them. The sample lists around 56,000 clones, approximately 89% occurring once. This CDR3 is 14 amino acids long. The germline V gene encodes CDR1 LGHNT and CDR2 FRNRAP. Trimming removed 5 bases from V and 1 base from J, with 11 bases in between. V gene TRBV12-5 combines with J gene TRBJ1-1, with D possibly being TRBD1 (6 bases). The specimen sequenced was peripheral blood. This TCR was sampled from a man in his 60s with active or convalescent COVID-19. The CDR3 DNA reads TGTGCTAGTGGTCCCCAGGGGTCGAACACTGAAGCTTTCTTT. It translates to CASGPQGSNTEAFF.